This T cell receptor (beta chain) was retrieved from a study of shared clonotypes between healthy human individuals. The count of this clone is one. The antigen remains unidentified. Each unsorted PBMC replicate got 300 ng genomic DNA, roughly 30,000 genomes. Repertoires were generated with immunoSEQ multiplex PCR, while TCRdb's copy carries only in-frame clones and drops some. This repertoire shows fewer than 500,000 clones, nearly 80% found once; its top ten account for around 13%. The CDR3 is made up of 14 amino acids. The germline V gene encodes CDR1 SNHLY and CDR2 FYNNEI. V lost 7 bases, J lost 4 bases, and 13 bases lay in between. General study results and limits: The authors expected sequencing depth to affect clonotype sharing among donors. Sampling covered nothing but blood. Tissue TCR repertoires likely differ from those found in blood.

Genomic DNA for unsorted samples was obtained from some 100 million PBMCs. The specimen was PBMCs. This chain joins TRBV2 and TRBJ2-2; TRBD2 is a possible D gene (6 bases). This sequence was found in a woman aged 40 to 49 in good health. Some clones in this sample may be carry-over from other donors' samples. The CDR3 nucleotides are TGTGCCAGCAAACCGGGGGTTCGCACCGGGGAGCTGTTTTTT. Protein sequence: CASKPGVRTGELFF.